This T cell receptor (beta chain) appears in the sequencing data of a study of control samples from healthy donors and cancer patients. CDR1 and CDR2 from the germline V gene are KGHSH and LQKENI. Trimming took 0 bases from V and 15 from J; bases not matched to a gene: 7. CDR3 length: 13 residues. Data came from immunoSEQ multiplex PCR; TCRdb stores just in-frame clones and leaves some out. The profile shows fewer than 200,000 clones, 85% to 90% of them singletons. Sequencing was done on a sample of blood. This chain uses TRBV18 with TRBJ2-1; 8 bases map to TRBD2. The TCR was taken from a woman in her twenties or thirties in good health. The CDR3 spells CASSPPSSGQGFF. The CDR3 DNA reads TGTGCCAGCTCACCACCGTCTAGCGGGCAGGGGTTCTTC.